This T cell receptor (beta chain) was recovered during a study of cytomegalovirus exposure and HLA in healthy donors (TCRdb year 2017). As for the study more broadly: An earlier analysis of 587 of the donors reported 276 Gb of sequence data and some 110 million unique TCR beta sequences obtained from approximately 180 million T cells. An earlier analysis of 587 of the donors used high-throughput TCR beta sequencing to judge whether each TCR beta V gene segment behaved as functional or pseudogenic. Donor age, sex, ethnicity and CMV serostatus were compiled together with the repertoire data. Among over 350 genotyped donors of the cohort, an average of approximately 230,000 unique TCR beta nucleotide sequences were sequenced per donor, around 18% of them non-productive. Typing coverage varied by locus: about 620-630 donors for A, B, C, DRB1 and DQB1; more than 500 for DQA1; around 570 for DPA1; under 490 for DPB1. Roughly 300 gigabases of sequencing data and roughly 81 million unique TCR sequences made up an early release that covered approximately 650 HLA-typed donors. A separate validation cohort of some 130 different subjects was used in addition to the 666-subject first cohort. All discovery cohort repertoires had been generated on a single sequencing platform. Because of strong linkage in the cohort, 4 to 6 DR-DQ haplotypes were treated as single units for association and clustering. The study profiled the T cell repertoires of hundreds of subjects by immunosequencing and related them to cytomegalovirus serostatus. In a later analysis, previously published TCR beta repertoires from 666 donors were re-analyzed and high-resolution HLA genotyping was added so that TCR occurrence patterns could be studied. The aim of the study was to test whether cataloging public T cell receptors could identify signatures of past pathogen exposure. The study combined high-throughput TCR immunosequencing, statistical association of individual TCRs with disease status, and machine learning to predict cytomegalovirus infection status. Both class I and class II loci were covered by HLA typing, at four-digit resolution. Rather than drawing on any new phenotypic data, the later analysis identified candidate immune exposures from TCR beta sequences and the way those sequences occurred across donors. Genome-wide SNP genotypes for about 65% of the 666 donors were used in a later genetic analysis, which treated that subset as a discovery cohort. Of the roughly 400 genotyped donors, about 80% fell in the genetic ancestry cluster associated with self-reported Caucasian donors.

In total, 600 or so healthy bone marrow donors made up the cohort. All cohort members were sampled while nominally healthy, although unrecorded immune exposures were likely present. The donor tested CMV seronegative and was one of the 352 seronegative cohort members. Each donor provided a peripheral blood sample, and peripheral blood mononuclear cells were used for TCR beta sequencing. The Qiagen DNeasy Blood Extraction Kit was used to extract genomic DNA from the blood cell samples. The full study reports these points: HLA typing was unavailable for some donors at each locus, so association tests used only the typed subset. Linkage disequilibrium might explain the correlated functional status among segregating V segments, but an unknown experimental factor could not be excluded. The presence/absence analyses assumed that sequencing depth was roughly uniform across donors, and that assumption may not be true. A cluster of highly shared sequence variants was judged likely to be a technical artifact of the sequencing pipeline. A total of roughly 160 TCR beta chains were listed by the study as associated with cytomegalovirus. CMV serostatus was the only immune exposure information available for the cohort. Only TCR beta chains were sequenced in this cohort, and the absence of alpha or paired-chain data limited detectable features. Because the 87-base-pair reads could not distinguish some IMGT-functional V segments, including TRBV6-2 and TRBV6-3, those segments were excluded. A later analysis found that most CMV-associated TCR beta chains appeared HLA-restricted, with HLA associations seemingly driven largely by CMV exposure. A later analysis reported that several top co-occurrence clusters appeared linked to parvovirus B19, influenza, CMV and Epstein-Barr virus. The classifier was reported to diagnose cytomegalovirus status with high specificity and sensitivity in both the original and validation cohorts. In a later genetic analysis, fewer N-insertions in productive TCRs were reported among donors in an Asian-associated ancestry cluster than the approximately 670-donor mean. Specific HLA alleles were associated with around 18,000 TCR beta sequences at a false discovery rate of 0.05 in a later analysis. In vitro tests confirmed that a few of the cytomegalovirus-associated TCR beta chains recognize cytomegalovirus antigens. Because counts were too low, seventeen rarely observed V segments, including chromosome 9 orphons, were left out of the earlier analysis of 500 to 750 of the donors. Compared with equally common non-associated chains, HLA-associated TCR beta chains in a later analysis were more clonally expanded and had lower generation probabilities. An association between a missense DCLRE1C variant and V-gene and J-gene trimming of TCR beta chains was found in a later genetic analysis and replicated in an independent cohort. A further reported finding was that TCR beta sequences accurately predicted the HLA-A and HLA-B alleles for most subjects in the first cohort. In an earlier analysis of more than 500 of the donors, most TCR beta V segments appeared in productive rearrangements about 87% or about 30% of the time, broadly matching IMGT annotations. It was suggested by the authors that the approach could potentially be generalized to other disease states and immunological phenotypes. Most TCR sequences were seen in very few donors, while some public TCRs were found in many individuals. According to a later analysis, TCR association rates differed among HLA loci, with DRB1 alleles showing the most associated TCRs and HLA-C alleles showing the fewest. Assigning TCR associations to individual alleles was difficult when HLA alleles, especially DR and DQ, strongly co-occurred.

Preparation of the library involved the immunoSEQ multiplex PCR assay. The multiplex PCR relied on a mix of 60 forward primers for TCR Vbeta segments and 13 reverse primers for TCR Jbeta segments. The CDR3 region of rearranged TCR beta genes was amplified from genomic DNA by a multiplex PCR assay. Amplified TCR beta libraries were sequenced as 87-base-pair reads on the Illumina HiSeq System. In the source study's methods: A later analysis tallied 70 million to 100 million unique TCR beta chains across the 640 or so repertoires, and about 12 million of those chains were shared by two or more donors. Raw reads were error-corrected and collapsed into unique sequences by a nearest-neighbor algorithm in which closely related sequences were merged to remove PCR and sequencing errors. To assign V, D and J gene segments, CDR3 sequences were aligned to IMGT reference sequences. For a sequence to be retained, a match of at least six nucleotides was required to both a V gene segment and a J gene segment. Rearrangements were classified as productive when the CDR3 lacked stop codons and remained in frame with V and J, and all other rearrangements were classified as non-productive. CDR3 was defined by IMGT convention, running from the second conserved V-encoded cysteine to the conserved J-encoded phenylalanine. The earlier analysis of about 570 of the donors excluded any sequence lacking an unambiguous match to a single V gene segment. In an earlier analysis of approximately 550 of the donors, V segments were called functional above 56.7% productive rearrangements and were called segregating when the between-donor standard deviation exceeded 5%. A statistical classification framework was built for diagnosing cytomegalovirus status from the catalog of TCR beta chain sequences. V and J gene assignment, in a later analysis, came from comparing TCR nucleotide sequences with IMGT/GENE-DB human TR gene sequences. Using the TCRdist pipeline, a later analysis assigned CDR3 sequences along with most-parsimonious VDJ recombination scenarios. In a later analysis, every TCR beta chain was defined by the combination of its CDR3 amino acid sequence and its V-gene family, and reads without a unique V-gene family were dropped. In a later analysis, a few hundred highly shared, low-generation-probability nucleotide sequences were removed to address suspected cross-contamination and a sequencing artifact. In a later analysis, a clonal expansion index was calculated for each public chain from normalized within-repertoire ranks of inferred template counts. In a later analysis, generation probabilities were computed using a VDJ recombination model fitted to out-of-frame rearrangements, and the results were checked against IGoR. Hypergeometric tests were used in a later analysis to score TCR-TCR, TCR-HLA and TCR-CMV co-occurrence, with a repertoire-size bias correction applied to the TCR pairs. In a later analysis, false discovery rates were estimated by permuting HLA or CMV assignments 20 times. In a later analysis, co-occurring TCRs were grouped using DBSCAN, and TCRdist sequence similarity was added for clustering within HLA-allele-positive subsets. Repertoires with fewer than 30,000 or more than 120,000 public chains, plus five repertoires with anomalous nucleotide sharing, were excluded from co-occurrence clustering. What TCRdb holds here is the immuneACCESS table cut down to in-frame rearrangements. Part of the clones is not present; checked against another copy, under half of the missing clones reflect an unresolved V gene, and the others are unexplained. The DNA was the basis for D and trimming; V, J and clone size are from that table. Counted in this sample were about 130,000 clones; approximately 80% of them appeared once. The ten largest clones take up 1% to 1.5% of the sample.

CDR1 and CDR2 (MDHEN, SYDVKM) derive from the germline V gene. Compared with germline, V lacks 1 base and J lacks 4 bases; bases without a gene match: 2. The CDR3 runs 16 amino acids, cysteine and phenylalanine included. Just the 48-base CDR3 DNA is kept, in frame starting at base 1. Worth noting for this clone: Its antigen is unknown. No per-base quality is available; no much larger clone lies one base away.

The TCR was taken from a middle-aged man in good health and CMV-seronegative. Specimen: PBMCs. This chain is built from TRBV28 and TRBJ2-1; TRBD2 lines up with 12 middle nucleotides. The bases are TGTGCCAGCAGTTTATCGACTAGCGGGAGATACAATGAGCAGTTCTTC. Protein translation: CASSLSTSGRYNEQFF.